This T cell receptor beta chain was identified during a study of T cell changes during pregnancy in multiple sclerosis. Libraries were prepared by immunoSEQ multiplex PCR; TCRdb keeps only in-frame clonotypes and omits some of them. The data contain about 36,000 clones, 91% of them singletons. V gave up 5 bases and J gave up 9 bases, with 9 bases separating them. Germline V lookup: CDR1 SGHRS, CDR2 YFSETQ. CDR3 length: 11 amino acids. This clone has a single count. V gene TRBV5-1 combines with J gene TRBJ2-1; TRBD2 is a possible D gene (6 bases). This receptor was taken from a female donor in good health, enrolled as a control in a pregnancy study. The sequenced sample was CD4+ T cells from peripheral blood mononuclear cells, obtained in the second trimester of pregnancy. CDR3 DNA sequence: TGCGCCAGCAGATCGGGAGTTGAGCAGTTCTTC. This sequence encodes CASRSGVEQFF.